These 17 T cell receptor beta chains originate from one sample sequenced in a study of cytomegalovirus exposure and HLA in healthy donors. The assay was immunoSEQ multiplex PCR, and TCRdb's table has in-frame clones only and misses some. The table has 150,000 to 200,000 clones, 70% to 90% seen once. Sequenced sample: PBMCs. The receptors shown here come from a woman between 25 and 40 years old in good health and CMV-seronegative.

V gene TRBV25-1 combines with J gene TRBJ2-1, with TRBD2 matching over 10 bases. Germline loops: CDR1 MGHDK, CDR2 SYGVNS. This CDR3 contains 14 residues. V lost 6 bases, J lost 8 bases, and 7 bases stayed unmatched. CDR3: CASRQRGGWDEQFF. In nucleotides, the CDR3 is TGTGCCAGCAGGCAGCGGGGGGGCTGGGATGAGCAGTTCTTC.

This clone was observed a single time. The chain combines TRBV7-2 with TRBJ1-5; D is perhaps TRBD1 (6 bases). Germline CDR1 is SGHTA and CDR2 is FQGNSA. V lost 5 bases and J 3 bases, leaving 17 bases between the germline ends. The CDR3 covers 16 residues. CDR3 sequence (DNA): TGTGCCAGCAGCCCTAACATGGGGGCCCCCAATCAGCCCCAGCATTTT. Protein sequence: CASSPNMGAPNQPQHF.

The chain couples TRBV5-6 to TRBJ1-1; unclear D gene. Germline lookup yields CDR1 SGHDT and CDR2 YYEEEE. The CDR3 runs to 12 residues. The V end lost 4 bases, the J end lost 1 base, and 5 bases lay between the germline ends. The CDR3 loop reads CASSPANTEAFF. DNA for the CDR3: TGTGCCAGCAGCCCAGCGAACACTGAAGCTTTCTTT.

J is TRBJ1-2 and V is TRBV10-1; unclear D gene. V was trimmed by 2 bases and J by 0 bases, leaving 10 bases between them. Germline CDR1 is WNHNN and CDR2 is SYGVQD (reference sequence). This CDR3 has 15 residues. The CDR3 loop reads CASSEAMIPNYGYTF. The CDR3 DNA is TGCGCCAGCAGTGAGGCCATGATCCCTAACTATGGCTACACCTTC.

The rearrangement uses TRBV7-3 and TRBJ2-2; D gene unclear. There are 15 residues in the CDR3. Germline values: CDR1 SGHTA, CDR2 FQGTGA. V was cut by 0 bases and J by 4 bases, with 9 bases left in between. CDR3 DNA sequence: TGTGCCAGCAGCTTAACGATGCAGGCCACCGGGGAGCTGTTTTTT. Translation gives CASSLTMQATGELFF.

The rearrangement links TRBV29-1 to TRBJ2-7; 7 bases line up with TRBD2. Germline V gives CDR1 SQVTM, CDR2 ANQGSEA. CDR3 length: 14 residues. The V gene end was trimmed by 8 bases and the J gene end by 6 bases; junction bases not matched to a gene: 16. The CDR3 nucleotides are TGCAGCCCAGCGGGGAAAACTTCAGCCAGCGAGCAGTACTTC. Translation: CSPAGKTSASEQYF.

This chain connects TRBV7-9 to TRBJ1-1; D remains unclear. Per germline, CDR1 SEHNR and CDR2 FQNEAQ (reference sequence). The CDR3 sequence is 14 residues long. Trimming shortened V by 5 bases and J by 6 bases, and 16 bases separated the two germline ends. In nucleotides, the CDR3 is TGTGCCAGCAGCCCCTCAGACTCGCCAGCTGAAGCTTTCTTT. It is translated as CASSPSDSPAEAFF.

The chain recombines TRBV5-1 with TRBJ2-3, with a weak D call TRBD1 (6 bases). The CDR3 spans 14 residues. Deletions cut 1 base from V and 4 bases from J, with 10 bases between. Germline lookup yields CDR1 SGHRS and CDR2 YFSETQ. The CDR3 protein is CASSLTGRADTQYF. CDR3 bases: TGCGCCAGCAGCTTGACAGGGAGAGCAGATACGCAGTATTTT.

The gene calls are TRBV15 and TRBJ2-2; D unclear. Germline CDR1 reads LNHNV; CDR2 reads YYDKDF (reference sequence). Deletions cut 0 bases from V and 2 bases from J, with 1 base between. The CDR3 has 13 residues. The DNA for the CDR3 is TGTGCCACCAGCAGAGATAACACCGGGGAGCTGTTTTTT. It translates to CATSRDNTGELFF. The whole variable domain, remainder taken from reference TRBV15 and TRBJ2-2, is DAMVIQNPRYQVTQFGKPVTLSCSQTLNHNVMYWYQQKSSQAPKLLFHYYDKDFNNEADTPDNFQSRRPNTSFCFLDIRSPGLGDTAMYLCATSRDNTGELFFGEGSRLTVL.

The V and J genes are TRBV5-5 and TRBJ2-7; the D gene is possibly TRBD1 (6 bases). Germline CDR1 and CDR2: SGHKS and YYEKEE (reference sequence). Trimming pared 3 bases from V and 5 bases from J, leaving 15 bases between. CDR3 length: 14 amino acids. CDR3 in amino acids: CASSSTPGTHEQYF. In DNA form, the CDR3 reads TGTGCCAGCAGCTCAACCCCCGGGACACACGAGCAGTACTTC.

This sequence joins TRBV5-4 and TRBJ2-7, with 9 bases that match TRBD1. There are 14 residues in the CDR3. Germline V gives CDR1 SGHNT, CDR2 YYREEE (reference sequence). Trimming cost V 4 bases and J 2 bases; bases outside gene matches: 4. The CDR3 region has the DNA TGTGCCAGCAGCCCCGGGACAGGGCCCTACGAGCAGTACTTC. Protein sequence: CASSPGTGPYEQYF.

The chain has TRBV27 and TRBJ2-7, with a tentative D call TRBD1 (6 bases). Trimming took off 6 bases at V and 0 bases at J, with 12 bases between the two ends. This CDR3 comprises 14 residues. The germline V gene has CDR1 MNHEY and CDR2 SMNVEV (reference sequence). The CDR3 DNA reads as TGTGCCAGCAGAACCGGGACACTCTCCTACGAGCAGTACTTC. Translation gives CASRTGTLSYEQYF.

This clone was recorded once. The rearrangement links TRBV6-6 to TRBJ1-2, with unresolved D. Deletions cut 3 bases from V and 11 bases from J, with 10 bases between. The CDR3 is 11 amino acids. Germline CDR1 is MNHNY and CDR2 is SVGAGI (reference sequence). CDR3 nucleotide sequence: TGTGCCAGCAGTTATTCCAGTGATTACACCTTC. Encoded protein: CASSYSSDYTF.

A few counts support this clone. The chain recombines TRBV6-5 with TRBJ2-7, with D perhaps TRBD1 (6 bases). The CDR3 runs to 11 residues. CDR1 and CDR2 (germline): MNHEY, SVGAGI. Trimming stripped 7 bases from V and 8 bases from J, with 12 bases between. The CDR3 DNA follows: TGTGCCAGCAATACAGGGTTTCAGCAGTACTTC. Translation: CASNTGFQQYF.

V is TRBV6-6 and J is TRBJ2-1; 8 bases are a match to TRBD2. CDR3 length: 16 residues. Germline V gives CDR1 MNHNY, CDR2 SVGAGI (reference sequence). V was pared by 0 bases and J by 8 bases, with 9 bases of the junction left unmatched. CDR3 bases: TGTGCCAGCAGTTACTCCTCGGGGGGGCCTTTCGATGAGCAGTTCTTC. This gives the protein CASSYSSGGPFDEQFF.

The V call is TRBV6-5, the J call TRBJ1-3, with D perhaps TRBD1 (6 bases). Trimming left V 0 bases short and J 2 bases short, with 11 bases between. The CDR3 is 16 residues long. From germline, CDR1 is MNHEY and CDR2 SVGAGI. CDR3 bases: TGTGCCAGCAGTTACTCCGCCTGGGGGCCTGGAAACACCATATATTTT. This gives the protein CASSYSAWGPGNTIYF.

CDR3 nucleotides: TGTGCCAGCAGCCAACGCGCCCAAATTAATTCACCCCTCCACTTT. This sequence encodes CASSQRAQINSPLHF. V is TRBV14 and J is TRBJ1-6; D gene unclear. The CDR3 spans 15 residues. Germline values: CDR1 SGHDN, CDR2 FVKESK. The V and J ends lost 2 bases and 6 bases respectively, with 11 bases between them.